The TCR beta chain described here comes from a study of PD-1 blockade in classical Hodgkin lymphoma. Brentuximab vedotin exposure varied, and every patient relapsed after autologous stem cell transplantation. Best response was recorded as complete response, partial response or progressive disease. There are 13 residues in the CDR3. V was cut by 0 bases and J by 7 bases, with 10 bases left in between. Germline CDR1 is SGDLS and CDR2 is YYNGEE. Study-level points and caveats: Newly diagnosed patients had diversity similar to the baseline diversity of complete responders.

TCRdb's table, derived via immunoSEQ multiplex PCR, lists solely in-frame clones and lacks some. There are roughly 140,000 clones in the sample; about four fifths occur only once, and roughly a tenth lies in the top ten. Details on this clone: Its antigen remains unidentified.

The sequence derives from a human donor with classical Hodgkin lymphoma. The sequencing here drew on peripheral blood mononuclear cells (PBMCs), taken before the second cycle of nivolumab. V usage is TRBV9 and J usage is TRBJ1-2, with TRBD1 as a possible D gene (5 bases). The CDR3: CASSVEPGTGYTF. In DNA form, the CDR3 reads TGTGCCAGCAGCGTAGAGCCAGGGACTGGCTACACCTTC.